Listed below are T cell receptor beta chains from one sample, sequenced in a study of T cells in tuberculosis. Clones were read by immunoSEQ multiplex PCR, and TCRdb kept only the in-frame ones, dropping some. The profile shows approximately 29,000 clones, roughly 89% of them singletons. Sample: PBMCs. The receptors stem from a donor aged 10-29 years with latent tuberculosis or without tuberculosis infection. Both conserved end residues are part of each CDR3. The order of the fields is clone size, V gene, J gene, CDR3 protein. Some rows mark clone size as missing; the rest say once, few, many or name a class of expanded clone.

clone size: once
V gene: TRBV19
J gene: TRBJ1-3
CDR3 protein: CASSIPGSGNTIYF

clone size: NA
V gene: TRBV5-1
J gene: TRBJ2-1
CDR3 protein: CASRGTSSRRLLWQFF

clone size: NA
V gene: TRBV18
J gene: TRBJ2-6
CDR3 protein: CASSPMVGPGANVLTF

clone size: NA
V gene: TRBV19
J gene: TRBJ1-3
CDR3 protein: CASSMEDRAGNTIYF

clone size: NA
V gene: TRBV19
J gene: TRBJ1-2
CDR3 protein: CASSIDRTVGYGYTF

clone size: once
V gene: TRBV5-1
J gene: TRBJ2-3
CDR3 protein: CASSYGTSGGTDTQYF

clone size: NA
V gene: TRBV28
J gene: TRBJ1-2
CDR3 protein: CASSFTGEKGYYGYTF

clone size: NA
V gene: TRBV13
J gene: TRBJ1-1
CDR3 protein: CASSSTGDPPNTEAFF

clone size: NA
V gene: TRBV7-6
J gene: TRBJ1-3
CDR3 protein: CASSAERQGSSGNTIYF

clone size: few
V gene: TRBV2
J gene: TRBJ1-4
CDR3 protein: CASGQRNEKLFF

clone size: NA
V gene: TRBV27
J gene: TRBJ2-3
CDR3 protein: CATRDYGGADTQYF

clone size: NA
V gene: TRBV27
J gene: TRBJ1-2
CDR3 protein: CASGILTGSYGYTF

clone size: once
V gene: TRBV9
J gene: TRBJ1-1
CDR3 protein: CASSGRQGNEAFF

clone size: NA
V gene: TRBV7-9
J gene: TRBJ2-7
CDR3 protein: CASSKGTSGTYEQYF

clone size: NA
V gene: TRBV5-4
J gene: TRBJ2-1
CDR3 protein: CASSRQGADEQFF

clone size: NA
V gene: TRBV7-2
J gene: TRBJ2-3
CDR3 protein: CASSLRGLAVSTDTQYF

clone size: NA
V gene: TRBV11-2
J gene: TRBJ2-3
CDR3 protein: CASWTGFSTDTQYF

clone size: NA
V gene: TRBV29-1
J gene: TRBJ2-3
CDR3 protein: CSGYGTSGVTDTQYF

clone size: few
V gene: TRBV21-1
J gene: TRBJ2-3
CDR3 protein: CASSATSGGTDTQYF

clone size: NA
V gene: TRBV7-9
J gene: TRBJ2-1
CDR3 protein: CASSLSRRLYNEQFF

clone size: NA
V gene: TRBV10-3
J gene: TRBJ1-5
CDR3 protein: CAISKGTGVNQPQHF

clone size: NA
V gene: TRBV7-9
J gene: TRBJ1-4
CDR3 protein: CASSLGGDNEKLFF

clone size: NA
V gene: TRBV6-4
J gene: TRBJ2-1
CDR3 protein: CASSDSAQGANEQFF

clone size: NA
V gene: TRBV6-5
J gene: TRBJ1-4
CDR3 protein: CASSYVGEGEKLFF

clone size: NA
V gene: TRBV5-1
J gene: TRBJ1-4
CDR3 protein: CASSDGQGGPANEKLFF

clone size: NA
V gene: TRBV7-8
J gene: TRBJ2-3
CDR3 protein: CASSWRQGPDTQYF

clone size: NA
V gene: TRBV9
J gene: TRBJ2-1
CDR3 protein: CASSVASSYNEQFF

clone size: few
V gene: TRBV19
J gene: TRBJ2-2
CDR3 protein: CASSSAGYTGELFF

clone size: few
V gene: TRBV18
J gene: TRBJ1-5
CDR3 protein: CASSPPWTDTNQPQHF

clone size: once
V gene: TRBV27
J gene: TRBJ2-7
CDR3 protein: CASRRTSGDSYEQYF

clone size: large
V gene: TRBV9
J gene: TRBJ2-1
CDR3 protein: CASSAWGDSYNEQFF

clone size: NA
V gene: TRBV5-6
J gene: TRBJ2-5
CDR3 protein: CASSLKGVETQYF

clone size: NA
V gene: TRBV19
J gene: TRBJ2-7
CDR3 protein: CASSIGGNGEQYF

clone size: NA
V gene: TRBV5-1
J gene: TRBJ2-3
CDR3 protein: CASSLDGYGRTDTQYF

clone size: NA
V gene: TRBV7-9
J gene: TRBJ2-7
CDR3 protein: CASSLVGTNYEQYF

clone size: once
V gene: TRBV28
J gene: TRBJ2-5
CDR3 protein: CASSQTGETQYF

clone size: NA
V gene: TRBV28
J gene: TRBJ1-2
CDR3 protein: CASSAPLPGEAYGYTF

clone size: NA
V gene: TRBV5-6
J gene: TRBJ1-2
CDR3 protein: CASSPGDHYGYTF

clone size: NA
V gene: TRBV6-1
J gene: TRBJ2-1
CDR3 protein: CASSPQIRSAAGGFF

clone size: NA
V gene: TRBV2
J gene: TRBJ2-5
CDR3 protein: CASSEALTGVGQETQYF

clone size: NA
V gene: TRBV5-5
J gene: TRBJ1-2
CDR3 protein: CASSSTGFYGYTF

clone size: NA
V gene: TRBV2
J gene: TRBJ2-5
CDR3 protein: CASTSGGAFETQYF

clone size: NA
V gene: TRBV5-4
J gene: TRBJ1-2
CDR3 protein: CASTSGGINYGYTF

clone size: NA
V gene: TRBV5-6
J gene: TRBJ2-1
CDR3 protein: CASSLSAGGPYNEQFF

clone size: NA
V gene: TRBV5-6
J gene: TRBJ2-2
CDR3 protein: CASSFTGDPNTGELFF

clone size: NA
V gene: TRBV5-1
J gene: TRBJ2-3
CDR3 protein: CASSFGLAQQAADTQYF

clone size: NA
V gene: TRBV27
J gene: TRBJ1-5
CDR3 protein: CASSWTGGNQPQHF

clone size: NA
V gene: TRBV4-1
J gene: TRBJ1-4
CDR3 protein: CASSPGQTTNEKLFF

clone size: NA
V gene: TRBV7-2
J gene: TRBJ1-2
CDR3 protein: CASSRDRAAGYTF

clone size: few
V gene: TRBV4-2
J gene: TRBJ2-1
CDR3 protein: CASSQDAGGPNEQFF

clone size: NA
V gene: TRBV10-1
J gene: TRBJ2-5
CDR3 protein: CASSRDYQQETQYF

clone size: NA
V gene: TRBV5-6
J gene: TRBJ1-1
CDR3 protein: CASSYTHTEAFF

clone size: NA
V gene: TRBV18
J gene: TRBJ2-3
CDR3 protein: CASSPNSGGGTDTQYF

clone size: NA
V gene: TRBV14
J gene: TRBJ1-1
CDR3 protein: CASSPRGIMNTEAFF

clone size: NA
V gene: TRBV15
J gene: TRBJ2-3
CDR3 protein: CATSRPGGLTDTQYF